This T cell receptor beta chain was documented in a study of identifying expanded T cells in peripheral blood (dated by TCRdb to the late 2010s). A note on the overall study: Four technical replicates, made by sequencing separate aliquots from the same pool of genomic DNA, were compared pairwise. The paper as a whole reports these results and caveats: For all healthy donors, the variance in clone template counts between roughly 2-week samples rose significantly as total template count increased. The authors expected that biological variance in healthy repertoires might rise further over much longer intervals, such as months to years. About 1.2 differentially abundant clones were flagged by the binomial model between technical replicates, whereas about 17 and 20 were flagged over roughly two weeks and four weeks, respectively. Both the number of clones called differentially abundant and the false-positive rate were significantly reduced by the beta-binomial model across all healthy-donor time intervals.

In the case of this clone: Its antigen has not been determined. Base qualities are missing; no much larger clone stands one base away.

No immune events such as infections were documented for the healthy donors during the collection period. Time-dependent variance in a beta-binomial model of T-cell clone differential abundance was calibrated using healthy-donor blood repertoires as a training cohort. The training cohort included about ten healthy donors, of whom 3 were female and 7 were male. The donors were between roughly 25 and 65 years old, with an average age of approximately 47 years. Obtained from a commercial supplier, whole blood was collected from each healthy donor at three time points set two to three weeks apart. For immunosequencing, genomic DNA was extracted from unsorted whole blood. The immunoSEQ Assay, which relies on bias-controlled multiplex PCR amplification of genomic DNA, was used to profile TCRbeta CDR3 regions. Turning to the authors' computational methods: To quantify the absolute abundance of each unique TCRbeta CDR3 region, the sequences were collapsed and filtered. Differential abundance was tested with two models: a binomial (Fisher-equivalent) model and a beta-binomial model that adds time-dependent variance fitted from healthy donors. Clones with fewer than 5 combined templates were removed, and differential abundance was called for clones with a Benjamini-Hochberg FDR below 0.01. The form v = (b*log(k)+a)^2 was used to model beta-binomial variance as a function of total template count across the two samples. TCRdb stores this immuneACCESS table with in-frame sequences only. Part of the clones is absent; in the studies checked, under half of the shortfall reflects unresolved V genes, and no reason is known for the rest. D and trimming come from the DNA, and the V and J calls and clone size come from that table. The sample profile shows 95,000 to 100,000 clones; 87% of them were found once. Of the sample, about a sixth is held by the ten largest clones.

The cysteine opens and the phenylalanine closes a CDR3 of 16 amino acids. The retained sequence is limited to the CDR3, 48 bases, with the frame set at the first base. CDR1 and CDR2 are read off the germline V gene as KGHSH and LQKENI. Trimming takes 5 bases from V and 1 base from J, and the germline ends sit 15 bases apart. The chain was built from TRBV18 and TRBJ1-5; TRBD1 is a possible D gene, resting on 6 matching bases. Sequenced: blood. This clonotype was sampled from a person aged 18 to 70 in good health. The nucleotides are TGTGCCAGCTCAACCCTGGGGGGGCGGAGCAATCAGCCCCAGCATTTT. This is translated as CASSTLGGRSNQPQHF.